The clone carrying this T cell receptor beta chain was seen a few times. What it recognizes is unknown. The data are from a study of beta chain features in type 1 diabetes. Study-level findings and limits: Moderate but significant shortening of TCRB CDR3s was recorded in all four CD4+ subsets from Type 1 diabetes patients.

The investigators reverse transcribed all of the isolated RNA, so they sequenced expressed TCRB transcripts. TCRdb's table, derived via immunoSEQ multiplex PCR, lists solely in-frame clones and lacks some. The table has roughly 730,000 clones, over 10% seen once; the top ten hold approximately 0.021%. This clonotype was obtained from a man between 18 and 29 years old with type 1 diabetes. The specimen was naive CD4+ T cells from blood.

The CDR3 here is CASSLKGPGADTQYF. The CDR3, as DNA: TGTGCCAGCAGCTTAAAGGGACCAGGTGCAGATACGCAGTATTTT. V gene TRBV7-9 combines with J gene TRBJ2-3; D may be TRBD1 or TRBD2 (5 bases each). Trimming took 2 bases from V and 4 from J, leaving 13 bases between them. The CDR3 has 15 amino acids. Germline values: CDR1 SEHNR, CDR2 FQNEAQ (reference sequence).